Presented here are 9 T cell receptor beta chains from one specimen sequenced in a study of cytomegalovirus exposure and HLA in healthy donors. The PCR made use of 60 Vbeta and 13 Jbeta primers. Profiled with immunoSEQ multiplex PCR; TCRdb holds only in-frame clones, not every one. The data hold about 210,000 clones, with roughly 80% observed a single time. Sequencing was done on a sample of PBMCs. The receptors come from a man in his forties or fifties in good health and CMV-seropositive.

In its sample, this clone was seen a few times. CDR3 sequence: CASRGLAGVHNEQFF. Here the CDR3 DNA reads TGTGCCAGCAGGGGCCTGGCGGGGGTGCACAATGAGCAGTTCTTC. The rearrangement uses TRBV11-2 and TRBJ2-1; 7 nucleotides match TRBD2. Germline values: CDR1 SGHAT, CDR2 FQNNGV. The CDR3 is 15 amino acids. V trimming: 6 bases; J trimming: 5 bases; junction bases outside the gene matches: 10. Looking up the rest from reference TRBV11-2 and TRBJ2-1 gives the full variable domain: EAGVAQSPRYKIIEKRQSVAFWCNPISGHATLYWYQQILGQGPKLLIQFQNNGVVDDSQLPKDRFSAERLKGVDSTLKIQPAKLEDSAVYLCASRGLAGVHNEQFFGPGTRLTVL.

CDR3 sequence: CASTGGRADGNEQFF. The DNA of the CDR3 is TGTGCCAGCACTGGCGGGAGGGCCGATGGCAATGAGCAGTTCTTC. The J gene is TRBJ2-1, the V gene TRBV2; 9 nucleotides align to TRBD2. CDR1 and CDR2 (germline): SNHLY, FYNNEI. V was clipped by 7 bases and J by 6 bases; unmatched bases: 10. The CDR3 loop spans 15 amino acids. Looking up the rest from reference TRBV2 and TRBJ2-1 gives the full variable domain: EPEVTQTPSHQVTQMGQEVILRCVPISNHLYFYWYRQILGQKVEFLVSFYNNEISEKSEIFDDQFSVERPDGSNFTLKIRSTKLEDSAMYFCASTGGRADGNEQFFGPGTRLTVL.

DNA for the CDR3: TGTGCCATCAGTGGGGGGCAGTTCTACGAGCAGTACTTC. As protein: CAISGGQFYEQYF. This chain uses TRBV10-3 with TRBJ2-7, with D possibly matching TRBD1 (6 bases). This CDR3 spans 13 amino acids. Germline assignment: CDR1 ENHRY and CDR2 SYGVKD. Trimming shortened V by 4 bases and J by 3 bases, and 10 bases separated the two germline ends.

The CDR3 is CASSLVRDSRLVPGANVLTF. In DNA, the CDR3 is TGTGCCAGCAGTCTTGTTCGAGACAGCCGCCTTGTGCCTGGGGCCAACGTCCTGACTTTC. This sequence joins TRBV27 and TRBJ2-6; possibly TRBD1 for D (5 bases). Looked up from germline, CDR1 is MNHEY and CDR2 is SMNVEV (reference sequence). The V gene lost 5 bases and the J gene lost 2 bases, with 25 bases spanning the gap. This CDR3 region has 20 residues.

The CDR3 DNA follows: TGTGCCAGCAGCTCAGATTTTACTAGCGCGAACACCGGGGAGCTGTTTTTT. Translated, it gives CASSSDFTSANTGELFF. This sequence joins TRBV7-9 and TRBJ2-2; the match to TRBD2 covers 7 bases. CDR1 SEHNR and CDR2 FQNEAQ come from the germline V gene (reference sequence). V gave up 4 bases and J gave up 0 bases; unmatched junction bases: 8. This CDR3 contains 17 residues.

Note on this clone: The junction departs from the called germline gene at one end, perhaps through a read error. Other DNA sequences from this sample encode an identical CDR3 as well. J is TRBJ1-1 and V is TRBV9; 10 positions match TRBD1. The germline gives CDR1 SGDLS, CDR2 YYNGEE. This CDR3 has 16 amino acids. The CDR3 region is CASSEPGQGTNTEAFF. The CDR3 region has the DNA TGTGCCAGCAGCGAGCCGGGACAGGGGACGAACACCGAAGCTTTCTTT.

J is TRBJ2-1 and V is TRBV25-1, with 11 bases matching TRBD2. This CDR3 is built from 17 residues. Losses at the gene ends were 3 bases for V and 3 bases for J; bases not matched to a gene: 7. Per germline, CDR1 MGHDK and CDR2 SYGVNS. As DNA, the CDR3 is TGTGCCAGCAGTGACCTCCGGCTAGCGGGAGGCTACAATGAGCAGTTCTTC. Protein sequence: CASSDLRLAGGYNEQFF.

This chain links TRBV6-5 with TRBJ1-2; TRBD1 matches at 8 bases. This CDR3 has 13 amino acids. Unmatched junction bases numbered 8, after V lost 8 bases and J lost 6 bases. Germline CDR1 MNHEY, CDR2 SVGAGI. CDR3 DNA: TGTGCCAGCCGGTCGGACAGGGAGGATGGCTACACCTTC. This sequence encodes CASRSDREDGYTF.

V and J are TRBV29-1 and TRBJ1-1, with unresolved D. Trimming stripped 5 bases from V and 4 bases from J, with 11 bases between. CDR3 length equals 12 residues. Germline loops: CDR1 SQVTM, CDR2 ANQGSEA. The CDR3 nucleotides read TGCAGCGTTCTGGGCGGAGGCACTGAAGCTTTCTTT. This encodes CSVLGGGTEAFF.